One sample yielded the 3 T cell receptor beta chains listed below, sequenced in a study of CD8+ T cells in alopecia areata (dated by TCRdb to 2017 to 2018). The intended sense of this specimen's time point label: baseline before oral tofacitinib. The method was the immunoSEQ multiplex PCR assay. RNA was extracted from all samples and reverse transcribed into cDNA, which served as template for TCR sequencing. This is the immuneACCESS table as TCRdb keeps it, with only in-frame sequences that have V and J called. A part of the clones is gone; compared with another copy, unresolved V genes explain less than half, and the rest is unexplained. For this sample there are roughly 130,000 clones; around 50% appear just once. About 4.9% of the sample is in the top ten clones. Sample: CD4+ T cells sorted from blood, taken at week 0. Receptors originate from a human donor with alopecia areata.

This chain joins TRBV5-1 and TRBJ1-1; D might be TRBD1 (6 bases). With 4 bases removed from V and 1 base from J, the gap between germline ends came to 23 bases. The CDR3 loop spans 18 amino acids. Germline CDR1 SGHRS, CDR2 YFSETQ. The CDR3 DNA sequence: TGCGCCAGCAGCCGGGGGATACTAGGACAGCCGGGGAACACTGAAGCTTTCTTT. Its protein product is CASSRGILGQPGNTEAFF.

The chain uses TRBV7-9 and TRBJ2-7; D perhaps matches TRBD2 (6 bases). Trimming cost V 6 bases and J 4 bases, with 13 bases left between them. CDR3 length: 13 residues. Germline lookup yields CDR1 SEHNR and CDR2 FQNEAQ (reference sequence). DNA of the CDR3: TGTGCCAGCAGGGACTATGGGGGATACGAGCAGTACTTC. Its translation is CASRDYGGYEQYF. The whole variable domain, filled in from reference TRBV7-9 and TRBJ2-7, reads DTGVSQNPRHKITKRGQNVTFRCDPISEHNRLYWYRQTLGQGPEFLTYFQNEAQLEKSRLLSDRFSAERPKGSFSTLEIQRTEQGDSAMYLCASRDYGGYEQYFGPGTRLTVT.

The chain employs TRBV5-1 and TRBJ2-6; 8 bases match TRBD1. Germline trimming cut 7 bases from V and 4 bases from J; bases unmatched to any gene: 7. Germline CDR1 SGHRS, CDR2 YFSETQ. This CDR3 has 15 amino acids. CDR3 nucleotides: TGCGCCAGCTCATCGACAGGGGTAGGGGCCAACGTCCTGACTTTC. Translating it yields CASSSTGVGANVLTF.